The 2 T cell receptor beta chains below come from one sample, sequenced in a study of T cell repertoires in cytomegalovirus infection. From the reads, TCRdb called clonotypes with MiXCR, one entry per CDR3 protein. The sample carries about 160,000 distinct CDR3 sequences, about a fifth recorded once. What these receptors recognize is not known. The sequencing used CD8+ T cells from cultured PBMCs, collected from culture after CMV antigen stimulation. All receptors come from a human donor in good health (CMV status not recorded). Some clones in this sample may be carry-over from other donors' samples.

This clonotype was seen more than once but under ten times. J is TRBJ2-3 and V is TRBV7-2; 15 bases line up with TRBD2. This CDR3 has 17 amino acids. The germline gives CDR1 SGHTA, CDR2 FQGNSA. V trimming: 5 bases; J trimming: 0 bases; junction bases outside the gene matches: 3. The CDR3 region has the DNA TGTGCCAGCAGCGGACTAGCGGGGGGGTTAAGCACAGATACGCAGTATTTT. Translated, it gives CASSGLAGGLSTDTQYF. Drawing the rest from reference TRBV7-2 and TRBJ2-3, the complete variable domain is GAGVSQSPSNKVTEKGKDVELRCDPISGHTALYWYRQSLGQGLEFLIYFQGNSAPDKSGLPSDRFSAERTGGSVSTLTIQRTQQEDSAVYLCASSGLAGGLSTDTQYFGPGTRLTVL.

The chain recombines TRBV7-2 with TRBJ1-2; no firm D call. This CDR3 has 16 residues. The V and J ends lost 1 base and 2 bases respectively, with 14 bases between them. Per the germline V gene, CDR1 is SGHTA and CDR2 is FQGNSA. This CDR3 is CASSLVVQSPNYGYTF. The CDR3, as DNA: TGTGCCAGCAGCTTAGTGGTGCAGAGTCCCAACTATGGCTACACCTTC.